This TCR beta chain was recorded in a study of identifying expanded T cells in peripheral blood. Per the germline V gene, CDR1 is MNHNS and CDR2 is SASEGT. CDR3 size: 15 residues. V shed 4 bases and J 6 bases; nucleotides not matched to a gene: 9. This clone was seen only a few times. The protocol was immunoSEQ multiplex PCR, while the TCRdb copy is restricted to in-frame clones and leaves out a portion. The table shows 120,000 or so clones, with about four fifths occurring only once. The sequence was obtained from a person aged 18 to 70 in good health. This chain joins TRBV6-1 and TRBJ1-2; TRBD1 aligns across 9 bases. Sequences were obtained from blood. The CDR3 nucleotides read TGTGCCAGCAGTGTACAGGGGGCGCGAAGGGATGGCTACACCTTC. It encodes CASSVQGARRDGYTF.